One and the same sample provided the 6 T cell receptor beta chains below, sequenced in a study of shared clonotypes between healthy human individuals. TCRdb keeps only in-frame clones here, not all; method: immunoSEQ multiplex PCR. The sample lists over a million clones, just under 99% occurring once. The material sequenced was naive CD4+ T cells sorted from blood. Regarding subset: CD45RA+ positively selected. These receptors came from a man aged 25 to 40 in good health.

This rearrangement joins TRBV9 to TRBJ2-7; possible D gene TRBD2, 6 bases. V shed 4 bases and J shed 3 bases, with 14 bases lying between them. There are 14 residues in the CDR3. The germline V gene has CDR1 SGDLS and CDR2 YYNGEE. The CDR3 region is CASSKTSGGYEQYF. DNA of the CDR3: TGTGCCAGCAGCAAGACTAGTGGGGGCTACGAGCAGTACTTC.

The CDR3 coding sequence is TGTGCCAGCAGGGCGCGGGATCTCTACAATGAGCAGTTCTTC. Translation: CASRARDLYNEQFF. The chain recombines TRBV6-5 with TRBJ2-1; TRBD2 is a possible D gene (6 bases). Trimming pared 6 bases from V and 3 bases from J, leaving 12 bases between. CDR1 is MNHEY, CDR2 SVGAGI, per germline. The CDR3 is 14 residues long.

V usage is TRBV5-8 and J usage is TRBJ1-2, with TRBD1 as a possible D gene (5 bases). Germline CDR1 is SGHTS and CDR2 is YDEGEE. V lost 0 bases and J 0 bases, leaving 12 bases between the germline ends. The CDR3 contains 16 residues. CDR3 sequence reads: CASSLGPGPANYGYTF. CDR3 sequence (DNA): TGTGCCAGCAGCTTGGGGCCAGGGCCAGCTAACTATGGCTACACCTTC.

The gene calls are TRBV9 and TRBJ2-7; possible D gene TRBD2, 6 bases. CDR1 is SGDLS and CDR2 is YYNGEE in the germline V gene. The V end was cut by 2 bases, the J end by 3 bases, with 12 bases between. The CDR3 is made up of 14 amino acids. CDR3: CASSVSASDYEQYF. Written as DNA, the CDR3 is TGTGCCAGCAGCGTTTCGGCTAGCGACTACGAGCAGTACTTC.

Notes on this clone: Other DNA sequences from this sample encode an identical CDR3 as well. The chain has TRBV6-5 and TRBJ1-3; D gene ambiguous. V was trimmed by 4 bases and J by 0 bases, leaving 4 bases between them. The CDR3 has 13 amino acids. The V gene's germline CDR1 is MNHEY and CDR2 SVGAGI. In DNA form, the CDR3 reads TGTGCCAGCAGTTCAAGCTCTGGAAACACCATATATTTT. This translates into CASSSSSGNTIYF.

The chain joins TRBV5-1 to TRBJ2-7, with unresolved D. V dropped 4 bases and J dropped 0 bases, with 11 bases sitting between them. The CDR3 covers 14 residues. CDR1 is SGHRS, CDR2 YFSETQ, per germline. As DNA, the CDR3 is TGCGCCAGCAGCCAAGACCTATACTCCTACGAGCAGTACTTC. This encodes CASSQDLYSYEQYF.